The 18 T cell receptor beta chains presented below share a single source sample, sequenced in a study of T-cell memory formation after mild COVID-19. TCRdb ran MiXCR on the 5' RACE reads and lists one entry per CDR3 protein. The sample shows 200,000 to 300,000 distinct CDR3 sequences, over 15% of them seen only once. Sequencing used PBMCs or a T cell subset sorted from them (not recorded which). The receptors originated from a man between 18 and 29 years old who had mild COVID-19 (a few samples of this study predate the infection). Cell type and time point are not known.

The chain links TRBV27 to TRBJ2-7; no reliable D call. Germline lookup yields CDR1 MNHEY and CDR2 SMNVEV (reference sequence). The ends were cut back, 7 bases at V and 4 bases at J, with 5 bases in the middle. There are 10 residues in the CDR3. The DNA of the CDR3 is TGTGCCAGCAACATGTACGAGCAGTACGTC. Its translation is CASNMYEQYV.

The sample holds a few counts of this clonotype. The chain links TRBV7-3 to TRBJ2-4, with 7 bases lining up with TRBD2. CDR3 size: 13 residues. CDR1 SGHTA and CDR2 FQGTGA come from the germline V gene. V lost 0 bases, J lost 9 bases, and 2 bases stayed unmatched. The DNA for the CDR3 is TGTGCCAGCAGCTTAACCGGGGAGGGCATTCAGTACTTC. Protein product: CASSLTGEGIQYF.

This chain links TRBV25-1 with TRBJ1-6; D remains unclear. Germline V CDR1 and CDR2: MGHDK, SYGVNS. The CDR3 covers 14 residues. Trimming removed 3 bases at V and 6 bases at J, with 9 bases between. The CDR3 DNA reads as TGTGCCAGCAGTGATTGGACGGTTAATTCACCCCTCCACTTT. It codes for CASSDWTVNSPLHF.

This clonotype appeared many times. V is TRBV7-9 and J is TRBJ2-7, with 9 bases that match TRBD2. CDR1 SEHNR and CDR2 FQNEAQ come from the germline V gene (reference sequence). Trimming took 5 bases from V and 4 from J; bases not matched to a gene: 6. CDR3 length: 14 amino acids. The CDR3 protein is CASSRSGGGYEQYF. The DNA for the CDR3 is TGTGCCAGCAGCCGTAGCGGGGGTGGATACGAGCAGTACTTC.

This clonotype was seen only a few times. The V call is TRBV5-1, the J call TRBJ2-7; D perhaps matches TRBD2 (6 bases). The V end was cut by 0 bases, the J end by 5 bases, with 12 bases between. Germline V lookup: CDR1 SGHRS, CDR2 YFSETQ. The CDR3 sequence is 14 residues long. CDR3 nucleotides: TGCGCCAGCAGCTTGGTACAGGAGGGTAACGAGCAGTACTTC. Protein: CASSLVQEGNEQYF.

V is TRBV15 and J is TRBJ1-2, with D possibly TRBD1 on 6 matching bases. V was cut by 8 bases and J by 2 bases, with 15 bases left in between. Germline V gene data show CDR1 as LNHNV and CDR2 as YYDKDF (reference sequence). There are 14 residues in the CDR3. The CDR3 DNA sequence: TGTGCCACCCCAGCCACAGGGACCAACTATGGCTACACCTTC. It specifies CATPATGTNYGYTF.

The DNA of the CDR3 is TGCAGTGCTAGAGATCCGGACAGGGGGTTCTATAATTCACCCCTCCACTTT. Protein: CSARDPDRGFYNSPLHF. The V call is TRBV20-1, the J call TRBJ1-6, with 10 nucleotides matching TRBD1. V lost 0 bases to trimming and J lost 3 bases; unmatched junction nucleotides: 5. The CDR3 sequence is 17 residues long. In germline, CDR1 is DFQATT, CDR2 SNEGSKA (reference sequence).

This clonotype occurred a few times. V usage is TRBV20-1 and J usage is TRBJ1-2; D call uncertain. Germline V CDR1 and CDR2: DFQATT, SNEGSKA (reference sequence). The V gene lost 6 bases and the J gene lost 2 bases, with 10 bases spanning the gap. The CDR3 is 12 residues long. CDR3 sequence: CSARPRNYGYTF. CDR3 nucleotide sequence: TGCAGTGCACGGCCTCGGAACTATGGCTACACCTTC.

This clonotype was seen only a few times. This sequence joins TRBV6-2 or TRBV6-3 and TRBJ1-6; no reliable D call. Trimming removed 8 bases from V and 7 bases from J, with 6 bases in between. CDR1 is MNHEY, CDR2 SVGEGT, per germline. This CDR3 has 11 residues. The CDR3 sequence is CASGRNSPLHF. The CDR3 DNA sequence: TGTGCCAGCGGGAGAAATTCACCCCTCCACTTT.

The chain couples TRBV20-1 to TRBJ1-1, with no clear D. The CDR3 covers 13 residues. Trimming removed 6 bases from V and 0 bases from J, with 11 bases in between. The germline gives CDR1 DFQATT, CDR2 SNEGSKA (reference sequence). DNA for the CDR3: TGCAGTGCCTCCACAGTCATGAACACTGAAGCTTTCTTT. It encodes CSASTVMNTEAFF.

The genes are TRBV5-1 and TRBJ2-2; 10 nucleotides agree with TRBD2. With 7 bases clipped from V and 4 bases from J, the junction kept 7 bases outside the gene matches. This CDR3 comprises 15 residues. The germline gives CDR1 SGHRS, CDR2 YFSETQ. CDR3: CASVPSGGVTGELFF. As DNA, the CDR3 is TGCGCCAGCGTCCCGAGCGGGGGGGTCACCGGGGAGCTGTTTTTT.

Only a few counts were recorded for this clonotype. The chain recombines TRBV11-2 with TRBJ2-1; D is uncertain. The germline V gene has CDR1 SGHAT and CDR2 FQNNGV. The CDR3 is made up of 14 amino acids. With 5 bases removed from V and 8 bases from J, the gap between germline ends came to 16 bases. Written as DNA, the CDR3 is TGTGCCAGCAGCCCTCGAGGAGTTACCGATGAGCAGTTCTTC. Amino acids: CASSPRGVTDEQFF.

Only a few counts were recorded for this clonotype. This chain links TRBV4-1 with TRBJ2-5, with a tentative D call TRBD2 (5 bases). This CDR3 spans 12 amino acids. The V and J ends lost 3 bases and 7 bases respectively, with 9 bases between them. The germline CDR1 and CDR2 sequences are MGHRA and YSYEKL. CDR3 sequence: CASSHLEGTQYF. The CDR3 DNA reads TGCGCCAGCAGCCATTTAGAGGGGACCCAGTACTTC.

The chain couples TRBV5-5 to TRBJ2-2; the match to TRBD2 covers 10 bases. There are 16 residues in the CDR3. Per germline, CDR1 SGHKS and CDR2 YYEKEE (reference sequence). V lost 3 bases to trimming and J lost 4 bases; unmatched junction nucleotides: 6. CDR3 sequence: CASSSLAGGPTGELFF. The DNA of the CDR3 is TGTGCCAGCAGCTCTTTAGCGGGGGGCCCCACCGGGGAGCTGTTTTTT.

This chain joins TRBV5-6 and TRBJ2-7, with D possibly matching TRBD2 (6 bases). CDR1 is SGHDT and CDR2 is YYEEEE in the germline V gene. V was cut by 4 bases and J by 4 bases, with 12 bases left in between. The CDR3 totals 13 residues. In DNA form, the CDR3 reads TGTGCCAGCAGCACGGGGGTTGAATACGAGCAGTACGTC. Protein product: CASSTGVEYEQYV.

Only a few counts were recorded for this clonotype. A read error may produce the germline difference seen at one junction end. The chain has TRBV2 and TRBJ2-1, with 7 bases lining up with TRBD1. CDR3 size: 11 residues. The V gene's germline CDR1 is SNHLY and CDR2 FYNNEI. The CDR3: CASSTGQDSIF. Written as DNA, the CDR3 is TGTGCCAGCAGTACCGGACAGGATTCCATCTTC.

The rearrangement joins TRBV7-9 to TRBJ2-3, with 15 nucleotides matching TRBD2. V was pared by 4 bases and J by 6 bases, with 8 bases of the junction left unmatched. Germline values: CDR1 SEHNR, CDR2 FQNEAQ (reference sequence). The CDR3 has 17 amino acids. The CDR3 DNA is TGTGCCAGCAGCTCCCCCGGACTAGCGGGGGGGCCGGATACGCAGTATTTT. It specifies CASSSPGLAGGPDTQYF.

The rearrangement links TRBV20-1 to TRBJ1-1; D not certain. Germline CDR1 reads DFQATT; CDR2 reads SNEGSKA (reference sequence). V gave up 0 bases and J gave up 1 base, with 12 bases separating them. CDR3 length equals 15 residues. The CDR3, as DNA: TGCAGTGCTAGAGACCCCCTCGGGCCGAACACTGAAGCTTTCTTT. Translation gives CSARDPLGPNTEAFF.